Shown below are 3 T cell receptor beta chains from a single sample sequenced in a study of blood T cell repertoires in COVID-19. Repertoires were generated with immunoSEQ multiplex PCR, while TCRdb's copy carries only in-frame clones and drops some. This table has tens of thousands of clones, 88% appearing once. Sequences were obtained from peripheral blood. The receptors were sampled from an older woman with COVID-19, enrolled during active disease.

The chain employs TRBV6-1 and TRBJ1-1; a weak D match, TRBD1 (5 bases). CDR1 is MNHNS, CDR2 SASEGT, per germline. Trimming took off 4 bases at V and 4 bases at J, with 19 bases between the two ends. The length of the CDR3 is 16 residues. In DNA, the CDR3 is TGTGCCAGCAGTGTCTCCCGGGGGGGTAGGAGCACTGAAGCTTTCTTT. It is translated as CASSVSRGGRSTEAFF.

The CDR3 sequence is CASSVDGLAASYNEQFF. CDR3 nucleotide sequence: TGTGCCAGCAGCGTAGACGGGCTAGCGGCCTCCTACAATGAGCAGTTCTTC. The gene calls are TRBV9 and TRBJ2-1; the match to TRBD2 covers 7 bases. Germline V gene sequence: CDR1 SGDLS, CDR2 YYNGEE. The V gene end was trimmed by 0 bases and the J gene end by 0 bases; junction bases not matched to a gene: 6. The CDR3 loop spans 17 amino acids.

The chain is built from TRBV11-2 and TRBJ2-5; TRBD1 might be the D (6 bases). The CDR3 length is 13 residues. V lost 8 bases to trimming and J lost 5 bases, with 15 bases between them. Germline V CDR1 and CDR2: SGHAT, FQNNGV. This CDR3 is CASGRDRTETQYF. CDR3 DNA: TGTGCCAGCGGAAGAGACAGGACCGAGACCCAGTACTTC.